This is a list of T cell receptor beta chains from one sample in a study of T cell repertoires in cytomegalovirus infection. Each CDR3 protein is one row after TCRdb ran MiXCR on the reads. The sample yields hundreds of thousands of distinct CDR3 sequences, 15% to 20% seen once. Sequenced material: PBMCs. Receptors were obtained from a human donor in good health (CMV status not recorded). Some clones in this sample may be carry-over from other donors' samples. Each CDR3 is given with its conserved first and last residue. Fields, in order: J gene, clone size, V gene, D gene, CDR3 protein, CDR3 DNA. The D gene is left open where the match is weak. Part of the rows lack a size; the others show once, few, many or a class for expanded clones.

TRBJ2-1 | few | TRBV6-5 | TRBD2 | CASNEGGLAGWDEQFF | TGTGCCAGCAACGAAGGGGGACTAGCGGGGTGGGATGAGCAGTTCTTC
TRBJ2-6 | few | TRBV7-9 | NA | CASSWGAGANVLTF | TGTGCCAGCAGCTGGGGGGCTGGGGCCAACGTCCTGACTTTC
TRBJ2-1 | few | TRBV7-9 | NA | CASSLGKSANNEQFF | TGTGCCAGCAGCTTAGGAAAATCCGCGAACAATGAGCAGTTCTTC
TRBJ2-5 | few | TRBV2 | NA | CASRWAVETQYF | TGTGCCAGCCGATGGGCGGTCGAGACCCAGTACTTC
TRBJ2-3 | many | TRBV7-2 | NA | CASSHSNPSDTQYF | TGTGCCAGCAGCCACTCAAACCCTTCAGATACGCAGTATTTT
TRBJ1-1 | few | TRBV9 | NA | CASSLDAGGRTEAFF | TGTGCCAGCAGCTTAGACGCTGGGGGCAGAACTGAAGCTTTCTTT
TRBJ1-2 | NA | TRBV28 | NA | CASSFGQNTYGYTF | TGTGCCAGCAGTTTCGGACAGAACACTTATGGCTACACCTTC
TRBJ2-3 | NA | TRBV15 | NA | CATSSRDQADTQYF | TGTGCCACCAGCTCCCGGGACCAGGCCGATACGCAGTATTTT
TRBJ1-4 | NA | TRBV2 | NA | CASRVDDEKLFF | TGTGCCAGCAGAGTAGACGATGAAAAACTGTTTTTT
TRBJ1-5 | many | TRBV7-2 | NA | CASSLLWGGSNQPQHF | TGTGCCAGCAGCTTATTGTGGGGAGGGAGCAATCAGCCCCAGCATTTT
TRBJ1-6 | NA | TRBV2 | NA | CASRLTVPNSPLHF | TGTGCCAGCAGACTGACAGTCCCAAATTCACCCCTCCACTTT
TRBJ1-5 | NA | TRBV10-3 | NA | CAISESSSQPQHF | TGTGCCATCAGTGAGTCGAGCAGCCAGCCCCAGCATTTT
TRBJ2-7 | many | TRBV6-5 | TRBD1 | CASSYAGTGPYEQYF | TGTGCCAGCAGTTACGCCGGGACAGGGCCCTACGAGCAGTACTTC
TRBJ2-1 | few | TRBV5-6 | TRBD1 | CASSLFRTGTGAHNEQFF | TGTGCCAGCAGCTTGTTCCGTACCGGGACAGGAGCACACAATGAGCAGTTCTTC
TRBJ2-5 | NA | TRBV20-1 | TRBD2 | CSARVSGGLARIGGETQYF | TGCAGTGCTAGAGTCTCCGGGGGACTAGCGAGAATCGGGGGAGAGACCCAGTACTTC
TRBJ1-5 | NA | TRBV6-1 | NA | CASSETHLRGQPQHF | TGTGCCAGCAGTGAAACCCACCTAAGGGGACAGCCCCAGCATTTT
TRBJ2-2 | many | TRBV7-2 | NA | CASSRLSNTGELFF | TGTGCCAGCAGCCGCCTATCGAACACCGGGGAGCTGTTTTTT
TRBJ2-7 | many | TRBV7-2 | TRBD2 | CASSLDLSGSGSYEQYF | TGTGCCAGCAGCTTAGACTTGAGCGGGAGTGGCTCCTACGAGCAGTACTTC
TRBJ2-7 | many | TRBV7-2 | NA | CASSLNSLNEQYF | TGTGCCAGCAGCTTAAATAGTCTCAACGAGCAGTACTTC
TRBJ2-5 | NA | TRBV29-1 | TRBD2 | CSSAPGGETQYF | TGCAGCAGTGCCCCGGGGGGAGAGACCCAGTACTTC
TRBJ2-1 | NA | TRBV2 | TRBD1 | CASSPGTGGNEQFF | TGTGCCAGCAGTCCCGGGACAGGGGGCAATGAGCAGTTCTTC
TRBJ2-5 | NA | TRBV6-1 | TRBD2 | CASSVPPSGGETQYF | TGTGCCAGCAGTGTTCCTCCTAGCGGGGGGGAGACCCAGTACTTC
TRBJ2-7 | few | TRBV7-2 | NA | CASSLGGSREQYF | TGTGCCAGCAGCTTAGGAGGGTCCCGCGAGCAGTACTTC
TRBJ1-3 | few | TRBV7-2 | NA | CASSRFRVSGNTIYF | TGTGCCAGCAGCCGATTCCGTGTCTCTGGAAACACCATATATTTT
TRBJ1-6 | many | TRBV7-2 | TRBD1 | CASSPGTEGDNSPLHF | TGTGCCAGCAGCCCCGGGACAGAAGGGGATAATTCACCCCTCCACTTT
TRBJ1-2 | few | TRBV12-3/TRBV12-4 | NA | CATEGWGGDYGYTF | TGTGCCACCGAAGGGTGGGGGGGAGACTATGGCTACACCTTC
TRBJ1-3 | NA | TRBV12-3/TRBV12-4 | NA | CASTVLIQDGSVLFGNTIYF | TGTGCCAGCACAGTTCTAATCCAGGACGGTAGCGTACTCTTTGGAAACACCATATATTTT
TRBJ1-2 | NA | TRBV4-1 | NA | CASGQDHAGQFYGYTF | TGCGCCAGCGGCCAAGATCATGCCGGACAGTTCTATGGCTACACCTTC
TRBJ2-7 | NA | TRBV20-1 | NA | CSVRASYEQYF | TGCAGCGTCCGGGCTTCCTACGAGCAGTACTTC
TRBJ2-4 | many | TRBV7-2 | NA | CASSWDTENIQYF | TGTGCCAGCAGCTGGGACACTGAAAACATTCAGTACTTC
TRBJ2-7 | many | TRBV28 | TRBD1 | CASSAGGYYEQYF | TGTGCCTCCTCCGCAGGGGGCTACTACGAGCAGTACTTC
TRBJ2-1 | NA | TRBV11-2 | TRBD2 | CASSPSGDYRSNEQFF | TGTGCCAGCAGCCCTTCCGGGGACTATCGTTCCAATGAGCAGTTCTTC
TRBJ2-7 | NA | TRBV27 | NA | CASSLIGGFYEQYF | TGTGCCAGCAGTTTAATCGGAGGGTTCTACGAGCAGTACTTC
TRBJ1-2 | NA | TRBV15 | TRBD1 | CANSRGQGSNVYGYTF | TGTGCCAACAGCAGAGGACAGGGCTCTAACGTCTATGGCTACACCTTC
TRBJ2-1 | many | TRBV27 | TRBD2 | CASRGLGSYNEQFF | TGTGCCAGCAGGGGACTAGGCTCCTACAATGAGCAGTTCTTC
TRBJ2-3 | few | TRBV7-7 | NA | CASGQRPGDTQYF | TGTGCCAGCGGGCAGCGCCCGGGCGATACGCAGTATTTT
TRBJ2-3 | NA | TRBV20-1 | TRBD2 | CSARLAGLTDTQYF | TGCAGTGCTAGACTAGCGGGACTCACAGATACGCAGTATTTT
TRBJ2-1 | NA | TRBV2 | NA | CASSEASRLSYNEQFF | TGTGCCAGCAGTGAAGCGTCAAGGCTATCCTACAATGAGCAGTTCTTC
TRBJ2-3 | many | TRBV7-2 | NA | CASSLWGRTVRTDTQYF | TGTGCCAGCAGCTTATGGGGCAGGACTGTTCGCACAGATACGCAGTATTTT
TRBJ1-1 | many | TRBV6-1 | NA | CASSEAVEAFF | TGTGCCAGCAGTGAAGCCGTTGAAGCTTTCTTT
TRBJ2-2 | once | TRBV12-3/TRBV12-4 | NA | CASTRPGDTGELFF | TGTGCCAGCACAAGACCGGGGGACACCGGGGAGCTGTTTTTT
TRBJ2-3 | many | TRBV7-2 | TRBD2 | CASSSGLAGGTDTQYF | TGTGCCAGCAGCTCCGGACTAGCGGGAGGCACAGATACGCAGTATTTT
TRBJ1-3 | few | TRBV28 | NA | CASSSGGSGNTIYF | TGTGCCAGCAGTTCGGGGGGCTCTGGAAACACCATATATTTT
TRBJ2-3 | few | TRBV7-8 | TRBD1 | CASSLRPETGTDTQYF | TGTGCCAGCAGCCTCAGACCGGAGACAGGGACAGATACGCAGTATTTT
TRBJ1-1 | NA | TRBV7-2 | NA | CASSLVGGGFTEAFF | TGTGCCAGCAGCTTAGTGGGGGGAGGATTCACTGAAGCTTTCTTT
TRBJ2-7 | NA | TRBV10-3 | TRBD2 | CAISEPGRGSGKEQYF | TGTGCCATCAGTGAGCCAGGGCGGGGGTCCGGGAAAGAGCAGTACTTC
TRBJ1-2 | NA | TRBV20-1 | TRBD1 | CSAIVQGVGGYTF | TGCAGTGCGATCGTTCAGGGGGTAGGTGGCTACACCTTC
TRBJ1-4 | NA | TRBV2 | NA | CASSDTNGEKLFF | TGTGCCAGCAGTGACACCAACGGGGAAAAACTGTTTTTT
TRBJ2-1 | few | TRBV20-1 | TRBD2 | CSATGRASGRGYNNEQFF | TGCAGTGCCACGGGTCGGGCTAGCGGGAGAGGTTATAACAATGAGCAGTTCTTC
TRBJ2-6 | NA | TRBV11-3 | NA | CASSPSTSPGANVLTF | TGTGCCAGCAGCCCCAGTACTAGTCCTGGGGCCAACGTCCTGACTTTC
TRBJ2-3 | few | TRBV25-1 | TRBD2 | CASSGFAGGQTDTQYF | TGTGCCAGCAGCGGATTCGCGGGAGGGCAAACAGATACGCAGTATTTT
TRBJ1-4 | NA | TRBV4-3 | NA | CASSQEDGRKLFF | TGCGCCAGCAGCCAAGAGGACGGACGAAAACTGTTTTTT